This TCR beta chain was captured in a study of preoperative IRX-2 immunotherapy in early breast cancer (dated by TCRdb to the late 2010s). Note on this clone: Its antigen specificity is not known. No much larger clone is present one base from it, and per-base qualities are unavailable.

The germline V gene supplies CDR1 SGHDN and CDR2 FVKESK. The junction carries 16 bases between V and J, which are trimmed by 1 base and 2 bases respectively. Reading from cysteine to phenylalanine, the CDR3 counts 17 amino acids. The CDR3 DNA has 51 bases and is translated from base 1. The treatment or condition label corresponds to: preoperative locoregional IRX-2 cytokine immunotherapy. The samples were obtained from a phase Ib study that tested preoperative, locoregional IRX-2 cytokine immunotherapy designed to prime immune responses. Patients with early-stage breast cancer who were given IRX-2 before surgery served as donors. The library came from the immunoSEQ multiplex PCR assay. TCRdb provides this immuneACCESS table in a form limited to in-frame rearrangements. Some clones are lacking; in checked studies, under half of them reflect an unresolved V gene, and why the rest are absent is not known. Here the sample has 30,000 or so clones; 80% to 85% occur a single time. The ten largest clonotypes hold just under 2.5% of the sample.

The chain links TRBV14 with TRBJ2-3; matching of 6 bases hints at TRBD1 as the D gene. Specimen: lymph node tissue, collected from a patient treated with IRX-2 immunotherapy. The receptor comes from a human donor with breast cancer. In nucleotides, the sequence is TGTGCCAGCAGCCAAGCGCTACAGGGTAGATTCACAGATACGCAGTATTTT. Translated, this gives CASSQALQGRFTDTQYF.